This T cell receptor (beta chain) was sequenced in a study of post-analysis software for immune sequencing data. Study information: Patients with relapsing-remitting, secondary progressive and progressive-relapsing multiple sclerosis courses were all represented.

Unique-molecular-identifier-tagged TCR beta cDNA libraries were used. About 500,000 cDNA molecules were obtained per 1 to 10 million input T cells. TCRdb redid the calling of the PCR reads with MiXCR, one entry per CDR3 protein. Of fewer than 900,000 distinct CDR3 sequences listed, around 46% are singletons. As to this clonotype: What it binds is unknown.

Germline V gives CDR1 SGHTA, CDR2 FQGNSA. The CDR3 spans 16 residues. J lost 10 bases, V lost 6 bases, and 16 bases had no gene match. Study results and limitations: Strong co-clustering by F measure was seen for same-batch samples. Controls had lower frequencies than patients of four or five TRBV segments, which included TRBV5-6, TRBV5-1 and TRBV20-1.

This TCR derives from a girl aged 10 to 17 with multiple sclerosis. Sequenced sample: blood. This chain links TRBV7-2 with TRBJ2-2; 8 bases match TRBD1. The CDR3 loop reads CASSRPRTGLAVELFF. The CDR3, as DNA: TGTGCCAGCAGTCGACCAAGGACAGGGCTAGCTGTGGAGCTGTTTTTT.